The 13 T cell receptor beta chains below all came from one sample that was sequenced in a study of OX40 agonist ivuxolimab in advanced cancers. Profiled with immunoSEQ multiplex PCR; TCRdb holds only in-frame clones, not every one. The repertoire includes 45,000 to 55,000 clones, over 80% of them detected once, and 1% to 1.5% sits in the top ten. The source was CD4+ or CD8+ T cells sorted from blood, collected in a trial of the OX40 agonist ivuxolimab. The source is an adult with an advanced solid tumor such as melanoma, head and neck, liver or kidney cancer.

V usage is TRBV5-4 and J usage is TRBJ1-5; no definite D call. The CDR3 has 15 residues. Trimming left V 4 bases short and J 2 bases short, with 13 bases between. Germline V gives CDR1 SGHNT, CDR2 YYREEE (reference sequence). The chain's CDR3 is CASSPYPGGNQPQHF. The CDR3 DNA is TGTGCCAGCAGCCCTTATCCTGGTGGCAATCAGCCCCAGCATTTT.

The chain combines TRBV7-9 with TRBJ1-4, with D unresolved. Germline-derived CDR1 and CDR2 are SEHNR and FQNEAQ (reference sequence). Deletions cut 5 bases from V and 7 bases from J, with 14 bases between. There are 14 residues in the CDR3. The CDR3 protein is CASSPRVWGEKLFF. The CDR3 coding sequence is TGTGCCAGCAGCCCGCGCGTGTGGGGTGAAAAACTGTTTTTT.

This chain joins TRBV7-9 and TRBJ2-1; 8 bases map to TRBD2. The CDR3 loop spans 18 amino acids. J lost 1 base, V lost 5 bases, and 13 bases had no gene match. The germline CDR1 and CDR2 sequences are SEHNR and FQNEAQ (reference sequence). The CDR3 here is CASSGRAGVAVSYNEQFF. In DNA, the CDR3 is TGTGCCAGCAGCGGGCGAGCGGGGGTTGCAGTTTCCTACAATGAGCAGTTCTTC.

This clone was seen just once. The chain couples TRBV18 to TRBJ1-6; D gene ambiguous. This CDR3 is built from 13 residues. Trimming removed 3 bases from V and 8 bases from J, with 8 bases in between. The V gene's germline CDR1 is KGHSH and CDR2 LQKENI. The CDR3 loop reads CASSPGPDSPLHF. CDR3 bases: TGTGCCAGCTCACCGGGTCCAGATTCACCCCTCCACTTT.

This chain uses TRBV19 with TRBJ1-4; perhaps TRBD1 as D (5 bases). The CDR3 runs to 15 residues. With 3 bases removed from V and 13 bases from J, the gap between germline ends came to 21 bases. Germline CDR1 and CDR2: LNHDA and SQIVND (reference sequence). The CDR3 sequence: CASSMLAGRANLLFF. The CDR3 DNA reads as TGTGCCAGTAGTATGTTAGCGGGACGGGCTAATTTACTGTTTTTT.

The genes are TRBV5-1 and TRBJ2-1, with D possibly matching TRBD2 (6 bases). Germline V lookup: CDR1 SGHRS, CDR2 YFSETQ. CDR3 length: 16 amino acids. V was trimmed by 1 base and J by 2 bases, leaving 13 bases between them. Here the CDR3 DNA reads TGCGCCAGCAGCTTGAATGCGGCGGGACCCTACAATGAGCAGTTCTTC. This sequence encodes CASSLNAAGPYNEQFF.

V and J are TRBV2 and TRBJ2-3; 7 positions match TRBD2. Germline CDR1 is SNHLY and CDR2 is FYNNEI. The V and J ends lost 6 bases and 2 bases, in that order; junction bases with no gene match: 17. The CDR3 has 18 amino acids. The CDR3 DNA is TGTGCCAGCAGCAAGATCCGGGACTACTCGAACTCCACAGATACGCAGTATTTT. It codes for CASSKIRDYSNSTDTQYF.

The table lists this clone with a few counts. The CDR3 region is CASSMGGRFYQPQHF. For the CDR3, the DNA is TGTGCCAGTAGTATGGGAGGGAGGTTTTATCAGCCCCAGCATTTT. V is TRBV19 and J is TRBJ1-5; no clear D gene. This CDR3 has 15 amino acids. V lost 3 bases and J 5 bases, leaving 14 bases between the germline ends. Germline-derived CDR1 and CDR2 are LNHDA and SQIVND (reference sequence).

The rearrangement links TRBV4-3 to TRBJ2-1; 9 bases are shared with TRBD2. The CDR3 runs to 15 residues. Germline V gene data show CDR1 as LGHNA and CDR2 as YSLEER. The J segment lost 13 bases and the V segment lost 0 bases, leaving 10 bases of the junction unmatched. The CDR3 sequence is CASSQDLAGKTSQFF. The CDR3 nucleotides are TGCGCCAGCAGCCAAGACCTAGCGGGGAAGACATCTCAGTTCTTC.

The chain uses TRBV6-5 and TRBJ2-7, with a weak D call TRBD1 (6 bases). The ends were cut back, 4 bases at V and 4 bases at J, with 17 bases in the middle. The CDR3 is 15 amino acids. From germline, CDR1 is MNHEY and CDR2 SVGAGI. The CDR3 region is CASSLPGTSVYEQYF. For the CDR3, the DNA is TGTGCCAGCAGTTTACCCGGGACATCCGTATACGAGCAGTACTTC.

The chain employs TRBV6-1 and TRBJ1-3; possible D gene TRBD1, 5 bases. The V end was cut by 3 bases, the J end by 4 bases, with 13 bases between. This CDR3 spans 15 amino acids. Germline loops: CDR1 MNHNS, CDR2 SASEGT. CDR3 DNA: TGTGCCAGCAGTGAGCCAGGGATCCGGGGAAACACCATATATTTT. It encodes CASSEPGIRGNTIYF.

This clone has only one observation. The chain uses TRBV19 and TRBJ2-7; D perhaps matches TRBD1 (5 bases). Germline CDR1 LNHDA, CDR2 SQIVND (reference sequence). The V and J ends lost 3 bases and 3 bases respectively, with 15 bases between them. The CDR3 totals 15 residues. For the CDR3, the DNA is TGTGCCAGTAGTATTTACGCAGGGAAAGTCTACGAGCAGTACTTC. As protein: CASSIYAGKVYEQYF.

CDR3 sequence (DNA): TGTGCCAGTACCGGCAGGGATTCGGATGAGCAGTTCTTC. It yields the protein CASTGRDSDEQFF. The chain is built from TRBV19 and TRBJ2-1; maybe TRBD1 (5 bases). V shed 7 bases and J shed 8 bases, with 15 bases lying between them. Germline V CDR1 and CDR2: LNHDA, SQIVND (reference sequence). The CDR3 extends over 13 amino acids.